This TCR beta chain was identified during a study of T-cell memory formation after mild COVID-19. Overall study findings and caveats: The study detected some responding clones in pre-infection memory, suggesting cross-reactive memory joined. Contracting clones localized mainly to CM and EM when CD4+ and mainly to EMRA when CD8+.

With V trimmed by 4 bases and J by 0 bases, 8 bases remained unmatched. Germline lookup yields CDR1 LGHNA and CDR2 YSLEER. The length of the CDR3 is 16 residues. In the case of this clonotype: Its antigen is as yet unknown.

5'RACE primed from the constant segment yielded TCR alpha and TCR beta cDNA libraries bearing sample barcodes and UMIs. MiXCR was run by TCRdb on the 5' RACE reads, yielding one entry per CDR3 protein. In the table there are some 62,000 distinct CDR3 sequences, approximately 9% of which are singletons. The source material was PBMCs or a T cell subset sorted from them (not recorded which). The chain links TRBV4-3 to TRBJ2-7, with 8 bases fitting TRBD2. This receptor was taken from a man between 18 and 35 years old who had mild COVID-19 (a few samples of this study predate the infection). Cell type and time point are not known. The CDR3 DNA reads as TGCGCCAGCAGCCGAACGGGGGGGGCAAGCTCCTACGAGCAGTACTTC. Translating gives CASSRTGGASSYEQYF.